These 18 T cell receptor beta chains originate from one sample sequenced in a study of CD8+CD57+ T cells in acquired aplastic anemia. Investigators profiled TCR beta VDJ and CDR3 from genomic DNA template. TCRdb passed the reads through MiXCR, listing each CDR3 protein once. The sample includes hundreds of thousands of distinct CDR3 sequences, about two thirds seen only once; the top ten take 4%. Sequences were obtained from sorted CD4+, CD8+, or CD8+CD57+ T cells (not recorded which) from PBMCs. All receptors derive from a human donor in good health, serving as a control.

With respect to this clonotype: Germline is not matched at one junction end, which may reflect a read error. The V gene is TRBV20-1, the J gene TRBJ1-2; possible D gene TRBD1, 6 bases. Germline V gene sequence: CDR1 DFQATT, CDR2 SNEGSKA (reference sequence). The CDR3 contains 11 residues. The CDR3 bases are TGCAGCGCTAGAGAACGCACAGGGAACACCTTC. It encodes CSARERTGNTF.

The table lists this clonotype with many counts. The chain recombines TRBV19 with TRBJ2-2; D unresolved. Germline V gene sequence: CDR1 LNHDA, CDR2 SQIVND (reference sequence). Trimming removed 4 bases at V and 0 bases at J, with 18 bases between. The CDR3 totals 18 residues. CDR3 in amino acids: CASSTISTSLANTGELFF. CDR3 in DNA: TGTGCCAGTAGTACTATCTCGACATCCCTCGCGAACACCGGGGAGCTGTTTTTT. The complete variable domain, with remaining parts taken from reference TRBV19 and TRBJ2-2, reads DGGITQSPKYLFRKEGQNVTLSCEQNLNHDAMYWYRQDPGQGLRLIYYSQIVNDFQKGDIAEGYSVSREKKESFPLTVTSAQKNPTAFYLCASSTISTSLANTGELFFGEGSRLTVL.

The chain carries TRBV6-1 and TRBJ1-2; 9 nucleotides align to TRBD1. V dropped 6 bases and J dropped 2; count of bases not matched to a gene: 4. The CDR3 spans 14 residues. The V gene's germline CDR1 is MNHNS and CDR2 SASEGT. The DNA for the CDR3 is TGTGCCAGCAGCGACGGGACAGGGAACTATGGCTACACCTTC. Translating it yields CASSDGTGNYGYTF.

The genes are TRBV2 and TRBJ2-3, with D possibly being TRBD1 or TRBD2 (5 bases each). With 1 base removed from V and 0 bases from J, the gap between germline ends came to 8 bases. This CDR3 region has 15 residues. Germline V lookup: CDR1 SNHLY, CDR2 FYNNEI. CDR3 sequence reads: CASSEVGDSTDTQYF. DNA for the CDR3: TGTGCCAGCAGTGAAGTAGGGGACAGCACAGATACGCAGTATTTT.

The chain recombines TRBV6-5 with TRBJ2-7; 7 positions agree with TRBD2. CDR3 length: 13 amino acids. V shed 8 bases and J 5 bases; nucleotides not matched to a gene: 9. Germline CDR1 MNHEY, CDR2 SVGAGI. In nucleotides, the CDR3 is TGTGCCAGCTCACGCGGGGGAAGGGACGAGCAGTACGTC. Translating it yields CASSRGGRDEQYV.

The chain employs TRBV5-6 and TRBJ1-6; the D gene is possibly TRBD1 (5 bases). V dropped 3 bases and J dropped 2 bases, with 6 bases sitting between them. Germline CDR1 and CDR2: SGHDT and YYEEEE. The CDR3 has 14 residues. The CDR3 bases are TGTGCCAGCAGCTCGACAGCCTATAATTCACCCCTCCACTTT. This translates into CASSSTAYNSPLHF.

Note on this clonotype: It is likely a read error, because the conserved phenylalanine at the end of the CDR3 is missing. The DNA is left out, because the CDR3 cannot be placed on it with certainty; the CDR3 is given as TCRdb lists it. V usage is TRBV7-2 and J usage is TRBJ1-4. Including both end residues, the CDR3 is 13 amino acids long. Germline lookup yields CDR1 SGHTA and CDR2 FQGNSA. CDR3 in amino acids: CASSLGVEAQHFG.

This clonotype showed up just once. This chain uses TRBV7-6 with TRBJ2-1; weak D call: TRBD1 (7 bases). Between the trimmed V and J ends, which lost 6 bases and 7 bases, there was a span of 16 bases. Germline V gives CDR1 SGHVS, CDR2 FNYEAQ. This CDR3 is 14 amino acids long. In DNA, the CDR3 is TGTGCCAGCAGTGCGGGACAGCTGGTGAATGAGCAGTTCTTC. This codes for CASSAGQLVNEQFF.

The V call is TRBV4-2, the J call TRBJ2-7, with TRBD1 matching 11 bases. The ends lost 4 bases at V and 2 bases at J; junction bases unmatched: 7. The CDR3 has 16 amino acids. CDR1 is LGHNA and CDR2 is YNFKEQ in the germline V gene. This CDR3 reads CASSPNGTGGAYEQYF. The DNA for the CDR3 is TGTGCCAGCAGCCCGAACGGGACAGGGGGTGCCTACGAGCAGTACTTC.

The rearrangement links TRBV5-5 to TRBJ2-7; D is possibly TRBD1 (5 bases). CDR1 is SGHKS and CDR2 is YYEKEE in the germline V gene (reference sequence). Trimming removed 4 bases from V and 6 bases from J, with 8 bases in between. The CDR3 is 11 amino acids. This CDR3 reads CASSQDIEQYF. The CDR3 DNA sequence: TGTGCCAGCAGCCAGGACATCGAGCAGTACTTC.

The V call is TRBV20-1, the J call TRBJ2-3; 11 nucleotides agree with TRBD1. V gave up 0 bases and J gave up 5 bases; unmatched junction bases: 1. CDR1 and CDR2 (germline): DFQATT, SNEGSKA (reference sequence). This CDR3 has 14 amino acids. The CDR3 DNA reads as TGCAGTGCTAGAGAGGGACAGGGGGGAGATACGCAGTATTTT. Protein: CSAREGQGGDTQYF.

The chain has TRBV20-1 and TRBJ2-7, with D unclear. CDR1 DFQATT and CDR2 SNEGSKA come from the germline V gene (reference sequence). Trimming cost V 3 bases and J 0 bases, with 15 bases left between them. There are 15 residues in the CDR3. The CDR3 nucleotides read TGCAGTGCTAGCAATGGCCACCATACCTCCTACGAGCAGTACTTC. Translating it yields CSASNGHHTSYEQYF.

As regards this clonotype: One end of the junction does not line up with germline, which may come from a read error. The chain recombines TRBV2 with TRBJ1-5; possible D gene TRBD1, 5 bases. CDR1 and CDR2 (germline): SNHLY, FYNNEI. The length of the CDR3 is 15 residues. The CDR3, as DNA: TGTGCCAGCAGCGGGTCCCCGGGTGTAGGGACCCCCCACCTTTTT. Protein sequence: CASSGSPGVGTPHLF.

A note on this clonotype: Here the CDR3 omits its conserved ending phenylalanine or tryptophan, so a read error is the likely source. No DNA is shown, since the ends of the CDR3 on it are uncertain; the CDR3 is the one TCRdb lists. The chain has TRBV29-1 and TRBJ2-3; TRBD1 is the table's D call and was not checked against the DNA. The CDR3 adds up to 13 amino acids, both ends counted. CDR1 and CDR2 from the germline V gene are SQVTM and ANQGSEA. CDR3 sequence: CSVEGGQTDTHYL.

This clonotype was counted only a few times. The V and J genes are TRBV12-3 or TRBV12-4 and TRBJ2-3; no definite D call. This CDR3 is 15 amino acids long. Deletions cut 6 bases from V and 11 bases from J, with 24 bases between. CDR3 sequence reads: CASSPLGPETNEQYF. CDR3 nucleotides: TGTGCCAGCAGCCCCCTAGGGCCTGAAACCAATGAGCAGTATTTT.

The V and J genes are TRBV6-5 and TRBJ1-4, with no clear D. V was pared by 2 bases and J by 8 bases, with 12 bases between. CDR1 and CDR2 (germline): MNHEY, SVGAGI. The CDR3 has 14 residues. The CDR3 loop is CASSYGETREKLFF. CDR3 sequence (DNA): TGTGCCAGCAGTTACGGGGAGACAAGGGAAAAACTGTTTTTT.

This clonotype was seen just once. Because it lacks the conserved phenylalanine or tryptophan at the end, this CDR3 is likely a read error. Because the CDR3's place on the DNA is in doubt, the DNA is left out and the CDR3 is given as listed by TCRdb. V usage is TRBV7-9 and J usage is TRBJ1-5. The CDR3 sequence runs 13 residues, both termini included. The V gene's germline CDR1 is SEHNR and CDR2 FQNEAQ (reference sequence). The CDR3 here is CASSLVGDEYGYT.

This chain joins TRBV11-1 and TRBJ2-5, with a possible D match to TRBD2 (5 bases). CDR3 length: 13 residues. The germline gives CDR1 SGHAT, CDR2 FQDESV (reference sequence). V dropped 3 bases and J dropped 3 bases, with 8 bases sitting between them. In DNA, the CDR3 is TGTGCCAGCAGCTTTGACTATGAAGAGACCCAGTACTTC. As protein: CASSFDYEETQYF.